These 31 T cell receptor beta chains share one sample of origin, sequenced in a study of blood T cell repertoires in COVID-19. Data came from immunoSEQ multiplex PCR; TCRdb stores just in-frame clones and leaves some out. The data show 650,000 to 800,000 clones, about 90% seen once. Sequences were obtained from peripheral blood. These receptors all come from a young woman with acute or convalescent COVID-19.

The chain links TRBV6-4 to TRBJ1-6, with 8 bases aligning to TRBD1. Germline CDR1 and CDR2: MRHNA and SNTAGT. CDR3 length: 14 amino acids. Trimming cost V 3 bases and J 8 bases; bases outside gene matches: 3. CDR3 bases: TGTGCCAGCAGTGAACAGGGGGAGGATTCACCCCTCCACTTT. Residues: CASSEQGEDSPLHF.

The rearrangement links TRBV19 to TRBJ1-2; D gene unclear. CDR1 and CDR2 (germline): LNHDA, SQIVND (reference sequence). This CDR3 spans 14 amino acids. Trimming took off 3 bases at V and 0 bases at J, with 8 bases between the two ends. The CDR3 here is CASSIGGSNYGYTF. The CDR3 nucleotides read TGTGCCAGTAGTATCGGCGGGTCTAACTATGGCTACACCTTC.

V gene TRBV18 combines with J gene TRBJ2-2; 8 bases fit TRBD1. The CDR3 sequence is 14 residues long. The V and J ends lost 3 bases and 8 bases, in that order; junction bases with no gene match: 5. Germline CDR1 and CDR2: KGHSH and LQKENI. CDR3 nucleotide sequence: TGTGCCAGCTCACCCCAGACAGGGGTTGGGGAGCTGTTTTTT. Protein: CASSPQTGVGELFF.

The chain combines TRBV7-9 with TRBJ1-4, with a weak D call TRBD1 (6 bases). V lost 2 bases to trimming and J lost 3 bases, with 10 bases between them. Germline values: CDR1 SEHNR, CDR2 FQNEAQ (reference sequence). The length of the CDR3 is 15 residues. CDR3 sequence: CASSLSDSPNEKLFF. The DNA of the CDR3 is TGTGCCAGCAGCTTATCGGACAGCCCTAATGAAAAACTGTTTTTT.

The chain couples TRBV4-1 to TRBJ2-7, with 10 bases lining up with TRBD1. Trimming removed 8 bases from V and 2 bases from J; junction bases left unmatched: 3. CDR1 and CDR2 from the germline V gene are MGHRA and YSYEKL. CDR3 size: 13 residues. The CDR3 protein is CASGQGGTYEQYF. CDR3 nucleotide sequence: TGCGCCAGCGGACAGGGGGGCACCTACGAGCAGTACTTC.

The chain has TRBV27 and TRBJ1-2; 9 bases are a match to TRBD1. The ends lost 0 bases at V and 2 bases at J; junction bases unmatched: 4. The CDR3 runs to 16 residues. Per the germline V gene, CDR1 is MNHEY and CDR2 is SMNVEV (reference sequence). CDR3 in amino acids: CASSLSGQGSNYGYTF. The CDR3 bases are TGTGCCAGCAGTTTATCGGGACAGGGTTCGAACTATGGCTACACCTTC.

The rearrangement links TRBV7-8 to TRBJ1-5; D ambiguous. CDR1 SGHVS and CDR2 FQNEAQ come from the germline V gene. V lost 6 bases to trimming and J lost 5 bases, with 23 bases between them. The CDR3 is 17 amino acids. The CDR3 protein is CASRPSLGLDRDQPQHF. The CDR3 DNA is TGTGCCAGCAGACCCTCTTTAGGACTCGATAGGGATCAGCCCCAGCATTTT. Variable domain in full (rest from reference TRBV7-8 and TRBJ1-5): GAGVSQSPRYKVAKRGQDVALRCDPISGHVSLFWYQQALGQGPEFLTYFQNEAQLDKSGLPSDRFFAERPEGSVSTLKIQRTQQEDSAVYLCASRPSLGLDRDQPQHFGDGTRLSIL.

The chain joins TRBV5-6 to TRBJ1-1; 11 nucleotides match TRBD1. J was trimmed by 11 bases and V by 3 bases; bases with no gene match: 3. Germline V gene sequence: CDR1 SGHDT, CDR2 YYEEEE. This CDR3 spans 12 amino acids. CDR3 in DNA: TGTGCCAGCAGCTGGGGACAGGGGGACGCTTTCTTT. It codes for CASSWGQGDAFF. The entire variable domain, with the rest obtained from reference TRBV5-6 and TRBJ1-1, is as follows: DAGVTQSPTHLIKTRGQQVTLRCSPKSGHDTVSWYQQALGQGPQFIFQYYEEEERQRGNFPDRFSGHQFPNYSSELNVNALLLGDSALYLCASSWGQGDAFFGQGTRLTVV.

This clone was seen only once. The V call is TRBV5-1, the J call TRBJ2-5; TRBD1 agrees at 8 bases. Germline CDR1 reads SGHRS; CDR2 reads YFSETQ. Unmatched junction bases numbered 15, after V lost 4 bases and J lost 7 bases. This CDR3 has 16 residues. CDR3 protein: CASSLGVSGGIVTQYF. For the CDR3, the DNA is TGCGCCAGCAGCCTGGGCGTTTCAGGGGGCATTGTGACCCAGTACTTC.

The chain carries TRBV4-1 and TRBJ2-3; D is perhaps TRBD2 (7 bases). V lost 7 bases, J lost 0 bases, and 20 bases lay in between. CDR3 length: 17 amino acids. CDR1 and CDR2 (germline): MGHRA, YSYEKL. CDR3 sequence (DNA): TGCGCCAGCACCCGCCTGGGGGAGGGGGGGAGCACAGATACGCAGTATTTT. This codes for CASTRLGEGGSTDTQYF.

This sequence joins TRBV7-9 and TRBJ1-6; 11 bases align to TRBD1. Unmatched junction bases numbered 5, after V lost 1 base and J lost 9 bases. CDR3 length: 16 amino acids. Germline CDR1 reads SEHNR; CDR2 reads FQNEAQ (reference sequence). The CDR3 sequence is CASSLVRGTGGSPLHF. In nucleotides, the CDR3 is TGTGCCAGCAGCTTAGTTCGGGGGACAGGGGGTTCACCCCTCCACTTT.

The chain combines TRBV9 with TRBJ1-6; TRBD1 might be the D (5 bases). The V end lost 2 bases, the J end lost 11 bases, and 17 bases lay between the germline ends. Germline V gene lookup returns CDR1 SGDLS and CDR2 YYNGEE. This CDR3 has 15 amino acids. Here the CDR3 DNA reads TGTGCCAGCAGCGTGGGTCGGGCAGGGTTCCCACCCCTCCACTTT. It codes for CASSVGRAGFPPLHF. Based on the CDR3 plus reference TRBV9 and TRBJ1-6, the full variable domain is DSGVTQTPKHLITATGQRVTLRCSPRSGDLSVYWYQQSLDQGLQFLIQYYNGEERAKGNILERFSAQQFPDLHSELNLSSLELGDSALYFCASSVGRAGFPPLHFGNGTRLTVT.

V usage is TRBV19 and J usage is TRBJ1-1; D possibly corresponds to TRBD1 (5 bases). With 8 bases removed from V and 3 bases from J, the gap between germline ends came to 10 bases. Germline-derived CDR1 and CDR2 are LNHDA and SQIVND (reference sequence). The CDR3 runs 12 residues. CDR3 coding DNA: TGTGCCAGTTACAGGTGGGACACTGAAGCTTTCTTT. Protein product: CASYRWDTEAFF.

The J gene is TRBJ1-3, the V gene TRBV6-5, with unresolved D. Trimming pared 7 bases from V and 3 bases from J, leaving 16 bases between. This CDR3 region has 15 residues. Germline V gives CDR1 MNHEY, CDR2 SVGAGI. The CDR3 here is CASTRQAASGNTIYF. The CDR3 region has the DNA TGTGCCAGCACTCGACAAGCTGCAAGTGGAAACACCATATATTTT.

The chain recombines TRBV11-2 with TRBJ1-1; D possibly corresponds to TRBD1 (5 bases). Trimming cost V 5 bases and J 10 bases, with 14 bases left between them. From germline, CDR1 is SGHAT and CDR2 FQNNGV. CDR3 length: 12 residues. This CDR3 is CASSPGSRVAFF. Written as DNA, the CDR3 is TGTGCCAGCAGCCCAGGGTCCCGAGTAGCTTTCTTT.

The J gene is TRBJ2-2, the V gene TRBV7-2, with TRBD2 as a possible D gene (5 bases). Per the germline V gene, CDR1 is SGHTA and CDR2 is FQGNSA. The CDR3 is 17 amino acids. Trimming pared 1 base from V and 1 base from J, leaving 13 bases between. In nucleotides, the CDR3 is TGTGCCAGCAGCTTAGATAAGGGCGGGCGGAACACCGGGGAGCTGTTTTTT. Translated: CASSLDKGGRNTGELFF. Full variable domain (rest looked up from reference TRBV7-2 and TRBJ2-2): GAGVSQSPSNKVTEKGKDVELRCDPISGHTALYWYRQSLGQGLEFLIYFQGNSAPDKSGLPSDRFSAERTGGSVSTLTIQRTQQEDSAVYLCASSLDKGGRNTGELFFGEGSRLTVL.

CDR3 sequence (DNA): TGTGCCAGCAGCCAACTCGGGGGCACAGATACGCAGTATTTT. Protein: CASSQLGGTDTQYF. The rearrangement uses TRBV3-1 (or the pseudogene TRBV3-2) and TRBJ2-3; tentative D call: TRBD2 (5 bases). Germline CDR1 and CDR2: LGHDT and YNNKEL (reference sequence). The CDR3 length is 14 residues. Trimming stripped 2 bases from V and 1 base from J, with 7 bases between.

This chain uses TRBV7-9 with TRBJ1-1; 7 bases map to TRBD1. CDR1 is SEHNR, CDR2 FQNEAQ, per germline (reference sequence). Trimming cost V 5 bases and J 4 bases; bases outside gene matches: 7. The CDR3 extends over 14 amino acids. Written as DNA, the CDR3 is TGTGCCAGCAGCCACAGACAGGGCTTCACTGAAGCTTTCTTT. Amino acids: CASSHRQGFTEAFF.

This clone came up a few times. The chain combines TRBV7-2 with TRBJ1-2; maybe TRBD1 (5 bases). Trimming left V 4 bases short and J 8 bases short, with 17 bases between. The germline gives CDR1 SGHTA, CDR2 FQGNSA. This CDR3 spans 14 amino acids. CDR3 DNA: TGTGCCAGCAGCTGGGGGAGGGGTGTCGAGGGCTACACCTTC. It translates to CASSWGRGVEGYTF.

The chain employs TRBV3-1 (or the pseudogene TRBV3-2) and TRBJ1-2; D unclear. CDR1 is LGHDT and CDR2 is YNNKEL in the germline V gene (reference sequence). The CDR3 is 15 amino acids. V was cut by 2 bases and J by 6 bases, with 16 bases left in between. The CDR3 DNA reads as TGTGCCAGCAGCCAACTGGGAGACGGGAGTCATGGCTACACCTTC. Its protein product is CASSQLGDGSHGYTF.

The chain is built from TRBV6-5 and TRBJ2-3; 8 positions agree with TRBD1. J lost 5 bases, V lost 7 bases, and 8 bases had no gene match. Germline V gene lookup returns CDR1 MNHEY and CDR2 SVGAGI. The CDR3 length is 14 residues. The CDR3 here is CASITGGHIDTQYF. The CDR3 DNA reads TGTGCCAGCATTACAGGGGGTCATATAGATACGCAGTATTTT.

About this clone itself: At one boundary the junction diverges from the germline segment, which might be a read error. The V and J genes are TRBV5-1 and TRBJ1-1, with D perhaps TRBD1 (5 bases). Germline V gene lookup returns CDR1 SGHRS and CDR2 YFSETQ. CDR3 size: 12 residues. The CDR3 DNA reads TGCGCCAGCAGCTTGGCCGACGGTGGGGCTTTCTTC. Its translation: CASSLADGGAFF. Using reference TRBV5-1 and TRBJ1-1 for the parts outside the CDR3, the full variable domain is KAGVTQTPRYLIKTRGQQVTLSCSPISGHRSVSWYQQTPGQGLQFLFEYFSETQRNKGNFPGRFSGRQFSNSRSEMNVSTLELGDSALYLCASSLADGGAFFGQGTRLTVV.

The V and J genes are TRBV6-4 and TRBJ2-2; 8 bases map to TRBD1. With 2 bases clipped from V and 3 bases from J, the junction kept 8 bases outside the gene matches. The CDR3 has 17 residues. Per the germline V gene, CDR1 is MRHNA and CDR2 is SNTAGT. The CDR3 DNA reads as TGTGCCAGCAGTGACGCCCGTACAGGGGGTGACACCGGGGAGCTGTTTTTT. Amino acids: CASSDARTGGDTGELFF.

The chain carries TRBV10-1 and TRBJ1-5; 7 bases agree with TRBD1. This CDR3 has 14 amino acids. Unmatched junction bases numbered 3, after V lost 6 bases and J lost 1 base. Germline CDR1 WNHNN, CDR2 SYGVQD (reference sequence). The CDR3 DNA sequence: TGCGCCAGCAGGGACAGGCGCAGCAATCAGCCCCAGCATTTT. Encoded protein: CASRDRRSNQPQHF.

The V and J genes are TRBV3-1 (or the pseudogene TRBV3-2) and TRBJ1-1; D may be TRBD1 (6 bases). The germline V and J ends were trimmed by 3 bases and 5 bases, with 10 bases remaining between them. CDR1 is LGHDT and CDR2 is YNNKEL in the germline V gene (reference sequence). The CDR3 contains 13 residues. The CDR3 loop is CASSQQGRTEAFF. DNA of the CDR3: TGTGCCAGCAGCCAGCAGGGGCGAACTGAAGCTTTCTTT.

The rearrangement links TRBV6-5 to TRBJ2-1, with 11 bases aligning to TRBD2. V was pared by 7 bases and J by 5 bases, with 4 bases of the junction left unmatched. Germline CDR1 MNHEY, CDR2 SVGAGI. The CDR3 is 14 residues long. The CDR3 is CASTGTSGNNEQFF. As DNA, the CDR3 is TGTGCCAGCACCGGGACTAGCGGAAACAATGAGCAGTTCTTC.

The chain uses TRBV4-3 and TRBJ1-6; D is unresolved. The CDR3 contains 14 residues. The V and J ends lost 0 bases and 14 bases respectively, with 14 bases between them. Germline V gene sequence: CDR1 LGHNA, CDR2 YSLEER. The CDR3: CASSQDAALSTLHF. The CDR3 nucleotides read TGCGCCAGCAGCCAAGATGCGGCCTTATCGACCCTCCACTTT.

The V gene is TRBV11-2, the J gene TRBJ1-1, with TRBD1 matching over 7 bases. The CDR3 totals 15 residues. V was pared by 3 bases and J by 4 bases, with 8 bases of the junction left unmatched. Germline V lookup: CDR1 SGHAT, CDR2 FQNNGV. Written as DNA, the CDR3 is TGTGCCAGCAGCTTGAGTGAGGGGGCGAGCACTGAAGCTTTCTTT. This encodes CASSLSEGASTEAFF.

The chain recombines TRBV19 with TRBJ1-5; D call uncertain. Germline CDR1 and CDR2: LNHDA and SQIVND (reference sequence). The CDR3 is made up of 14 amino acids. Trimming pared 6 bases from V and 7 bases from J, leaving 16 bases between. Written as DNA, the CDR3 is TGTGCCAGTAGCCGATCTCAGGAAAACCAGCCCCAGCATTTT. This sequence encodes CASSRSQENQPQHF. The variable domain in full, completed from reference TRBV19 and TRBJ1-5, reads DGGITQSPKYLFRKEGQNVTLSCEQNLNHDAMYWYRQDPGQGLRLIYYSQIVNDFQKGDIAEGYSVSREKKESFPLTVTSAQKNPTAFYLCASSRSQENQPQHFGDGTRLSIL.

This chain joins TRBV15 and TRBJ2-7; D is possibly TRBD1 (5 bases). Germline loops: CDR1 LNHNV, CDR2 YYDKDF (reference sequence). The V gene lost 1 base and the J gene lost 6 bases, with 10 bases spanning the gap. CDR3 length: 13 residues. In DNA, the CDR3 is TGTGCCACCAGCAGAGCTCGACAGCGCGAGCAGTACTTC. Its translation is CATSRARQREQYF.

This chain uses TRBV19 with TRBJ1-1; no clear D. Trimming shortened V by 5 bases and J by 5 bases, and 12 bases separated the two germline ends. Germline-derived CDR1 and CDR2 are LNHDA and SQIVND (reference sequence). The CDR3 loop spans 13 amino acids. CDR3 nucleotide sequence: TGTGCCAGTAGTCCCGGAGGTGGGACTGAAGCTTTCTTT. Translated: CASSPGGGTEAFF. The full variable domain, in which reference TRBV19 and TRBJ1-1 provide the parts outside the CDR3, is DGGITQSPKYLFRKEGQNVTLSCEQNLNHDAMYWYRQDPGQGLRLIYYSQIVNDFQKGDIAEGYSVSREKKESFPLTVTSAQKNPTAFYLCASSPGGGTEAFFGQGTRLTVV.